This T cell receptor beta chain was obtained from a study of T cell responses to AZD1222 COVID-19 vaccine. Study-wide results and caveats: Spike was spanned by vaccine-associated CD4 TCRs, which were dominant at 160-218 and 743-854.

The CDR3 runs 17 residues. Trimming removed 5 bases at V and 4 bases at J, with 23 bases between. The germline gives CDR1 MNHEY, CDR2 SMNVEV (reference sequence). Clones were sequenced by immunoSEQ multiplex PCR, and TCRdb holds only the in-frame ones, with some missing. The profile covers 150,000 to 160,000 clones, with less than 90% appearing a single time and about 5.5% taken by the ten largest. Notes on this clone: Antigen: not known.

The TCR comes from an adult in good health. This sample comprised peripheral blood, obtained on day 0 of MenACWY control vaccination. This chain links TRBV27 with TRBJ1-2; a possible D gene is TRBD1 (5 bases). In DNA form, the CDR3 reads TGTGCCAGCAGTCCCACGCCCATCGGGACGAAGACCTATGGCTACACCTTC. Encoded protein: CASSPTPIGTKTYGYTF.